Below, 9 T cell receptor beta chains from the same sample are listed, as sequenced in a study of T cell changes during pregnancy in multiple sclerosis. Some clones are missing from TCRdb's copy, which holds only in-frame ones; the method was immunoSEQ multiplex PCR. The sample has about 64,000 clones, just under 95% seen once; the top ten hold roughly 1.4%. The sequences come from peripheral blood, collected in the second trimester of pregnancy. These receptors came from a female donor with multiple sclerosis, enrolled in a pregnancy study.

The chain is built from TRBV11-2 and TRBJ1-1; no clear D. The ends were cut back, 0 bases at V and 1 base at J, with 6 bases in the middle. Germline assignment: CDR1 SGHAT and CDR2 FQNNGV. The CDR3 is made up of 14 amino acids. The DNA of the CDR3 is TGTGCCAGCAGCTTAGACCCAGGGAACACTGAAGCTTTCTTT. It is translated as CASSLDPGNTEAFF.

This sequence joins TRBV5-1 and TRBJ2-2; D uncertain. V was cut by 4 bases and J by 5 bases, with 9 bases left in between. The CDR3 length is 13 residues. Germline V CDR1 and CDR2: SGHRS, YFSETQ. The DNA for the CDR3 is TGCGCCAGCAGCCCAGATCAGACCGGGGAGCTGTTTTTT. Its translation is CASSPDQTGELFF.

The V call is TRBV27, the J call TRBJ2-3, with 12 bases lining up with TRBD2. The CDR3 length is 17 residues. CDR1 is MNHEY, CDR2 SMNVEV, per germline (reference sequence). Trimming at V came to 4 bases and at J to 0 bases, leaving 5 bases not matched to a gene. CDR3: CASSSGLAGWSTDTQYF. CDR3 DNA: TGTGCCAGCAGTTCCGGACTAGCGGGGTGGAGCACAGATACGCAGTATTTT.

This chain links TRBV6-5 with TRBJ2-7, with D possibly being TRBD2 (6 bases). The germline V and J ends were trimmed by 0 bases and 2 bases, with 11 bases remaining between them. The CDR3 spans 15 residues. Germline V gives CDR1 MNHEY, CDR2 SVGAGI. The CDR3 is CASSYSFAGTYEQYF. In DNA form, the CDR3 reads TGTGCCAGCAGTTACTCATTCGCGGGAACCTACGAGCAGTACTTC.

CDR3 residues: CASKVAGVNTGELFF. The DNA of the CDR3 is TGTGCCAGCAAGGTAGCGGGAGTAAACACCGGGGAGCTGTTTTTT. The chain recombines TRBV5-4 with TRBJ2-2; 9 nucleotides agree with TRBD2. Trimming cost V 6 bases and J 2 bases; bases outside gene matches: 5. This CDR3 has 15 residues. CDR1 and CDR2 from the germline V gene are SGHNT and YYREEE (reference sequence).

This sequence joins TRBV30 and TRBJ1-1, with D perhaps matching TRBD1 (5 bases). The germline V gene has CDR1 GTSNPN and CDR2 SVGIG (reference sequence). The CDR3 is 13 residues long. V lost 2 bases and J lost 5, with 12 bases in between. CDR3 nucleotide sequence: TGTGCCTGGAGTCACTACGGGGGAACTGAAGCTTTCTTT. Its translation: CAWSHYGGTEAFF.

This rearrangement joins TRBV2 to TRBJ2-3; D might be TRBD1 (5 bases). V shed 3 bases and J shed 2 bases, with 6 bases lying between them. The germline CDR1 and CDR2 sequences are SNHLY and FYNNEI. This CDR3 comprises 13 residues. Here the CDR3 DNA reads TGTGCCAGCAGTGACAGGGCCACAGATACGCAGTATTTT. It yields the protein CASSDRATDTQYF.

The genes are TRBV11-1 and TRBJ2-1; 10 bases map to TRBD1. The CDR3 is made up of 15 amino acids. The germline V gene encodes CDR1 SGHAT and CDR2 FQDESV (reference sequence). J lost 4 bases, V lost 5 bases, and 5 bases had no gene match. CDR3 DNA sequence: TGTGCCAGCAGCATGAGACAGGGGGCTTACAATGAGCAGTTCTTC. As protein: CASSMRQGAYNEQFF.

V usage is TRBV27 and J usage is TRBJ2-7; 7 nucleotides match TRBD1. CDR1 and CDR2 (germline): MNHEY, SMNVEV (reference sequence). The CDR3 runs 13 residues. With 5 bases clipped from V and 2 bases from J, the junction kept 3 bases outside the gene matches. The CDR3: CASSPQGPYEQYF. CDR3 DNA sequence: TGTGCCAGCAGTCCACAGGGGCCCTACGAGCAGTACTTC.